Detailed here is one T cell receptor (beta chain). These data come from a study of blood T cell repertoires in COVID-19. Study as a whole: The study drew acute and convalescent COVID-19 samples from the United States, Italy and Spain. Sample material is recorded as cDNA or gDNA derived from T cells, B-cell-depleted T cells, or PBMCs.

Germline trimming cut 5 bases from V and 2 bases from J; bases unmatched to any gene: 8. Per the germline V gene, CDR1 is PRHDT and CDR2 is FYEKMQ (reference sequence). The CDR3 covers 16 residues. Methods used by the authors: From reference gene primer amplification, estimates of nucleated cell counts were derived. Using immunoSEQ multiplex PCR, the repertoire was profiled, and TCRdb retains in-frame clones only, with some absent. That table is the source of V, J and clone size, and D and trimming were worked out from the DNA. The data contain 340,000 or so clones, around 80% of them singletons. The rearrangement joins TRBV13 to TRBJ2-1, with 8 bases aligning to TRBD2. Material: peripheral blood. The source is a man aged 25-45 years with active or convalescent COVID-19. The CDR3 protein is CASSPRGLGAYNEQFF. CDR3 coding DNA: TGTGCCAGCAGCCCCCGGGGACTAGGAGCCTACAATGAGCAGTTCTTC.